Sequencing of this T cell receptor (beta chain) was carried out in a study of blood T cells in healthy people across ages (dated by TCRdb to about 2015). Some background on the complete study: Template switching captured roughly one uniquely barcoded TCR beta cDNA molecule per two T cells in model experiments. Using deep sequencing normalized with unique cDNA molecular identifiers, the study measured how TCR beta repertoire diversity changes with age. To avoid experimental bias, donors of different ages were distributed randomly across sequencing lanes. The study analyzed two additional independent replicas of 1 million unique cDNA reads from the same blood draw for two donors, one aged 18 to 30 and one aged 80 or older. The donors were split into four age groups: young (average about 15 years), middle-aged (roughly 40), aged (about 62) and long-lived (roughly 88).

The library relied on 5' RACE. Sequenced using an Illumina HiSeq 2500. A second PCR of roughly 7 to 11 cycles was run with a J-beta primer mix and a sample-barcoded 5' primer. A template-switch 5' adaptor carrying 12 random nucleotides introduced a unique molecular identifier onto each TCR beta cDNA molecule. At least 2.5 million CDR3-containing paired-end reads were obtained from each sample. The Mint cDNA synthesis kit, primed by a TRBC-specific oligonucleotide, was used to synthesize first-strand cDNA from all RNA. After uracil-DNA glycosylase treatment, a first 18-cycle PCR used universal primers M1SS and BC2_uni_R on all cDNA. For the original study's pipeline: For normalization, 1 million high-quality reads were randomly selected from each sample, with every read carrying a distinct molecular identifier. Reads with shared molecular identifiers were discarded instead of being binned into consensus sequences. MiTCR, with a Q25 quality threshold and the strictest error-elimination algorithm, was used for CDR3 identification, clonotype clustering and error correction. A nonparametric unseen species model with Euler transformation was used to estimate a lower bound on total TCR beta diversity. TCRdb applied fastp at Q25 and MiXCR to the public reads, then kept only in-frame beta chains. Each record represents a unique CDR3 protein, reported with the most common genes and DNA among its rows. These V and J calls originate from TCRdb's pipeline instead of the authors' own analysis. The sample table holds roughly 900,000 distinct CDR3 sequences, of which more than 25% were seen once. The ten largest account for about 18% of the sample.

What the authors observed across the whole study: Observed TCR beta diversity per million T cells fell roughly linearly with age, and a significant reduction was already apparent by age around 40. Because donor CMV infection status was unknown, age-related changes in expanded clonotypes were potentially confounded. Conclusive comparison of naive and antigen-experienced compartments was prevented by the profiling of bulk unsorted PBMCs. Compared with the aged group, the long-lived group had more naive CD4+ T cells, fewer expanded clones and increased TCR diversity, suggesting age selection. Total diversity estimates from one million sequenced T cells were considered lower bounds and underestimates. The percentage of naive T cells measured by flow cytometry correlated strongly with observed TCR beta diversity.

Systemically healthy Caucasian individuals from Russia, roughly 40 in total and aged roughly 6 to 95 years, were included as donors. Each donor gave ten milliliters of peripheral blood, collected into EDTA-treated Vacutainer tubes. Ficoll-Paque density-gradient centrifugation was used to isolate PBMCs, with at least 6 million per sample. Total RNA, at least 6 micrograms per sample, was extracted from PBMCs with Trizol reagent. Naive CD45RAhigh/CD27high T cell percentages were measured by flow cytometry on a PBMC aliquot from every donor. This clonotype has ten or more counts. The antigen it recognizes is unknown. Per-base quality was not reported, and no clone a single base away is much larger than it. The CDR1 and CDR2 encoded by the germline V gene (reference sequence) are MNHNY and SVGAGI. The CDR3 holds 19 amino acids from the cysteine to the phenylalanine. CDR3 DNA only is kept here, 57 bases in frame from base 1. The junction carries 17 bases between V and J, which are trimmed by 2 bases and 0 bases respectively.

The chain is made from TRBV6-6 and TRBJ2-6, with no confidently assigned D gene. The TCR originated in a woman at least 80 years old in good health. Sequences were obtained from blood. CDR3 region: CASSYPPPGRLSGANVLTF. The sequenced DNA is TGTGCCAGCAGTTACCCCCCCCCAGGTCGACTCTCTGGGGCCAACGTCCTGACTTTC.